The 5 T cell receptor beta chains listed next were all sequenced from one sample in a study of cytomegalovirus exposure and HLA in healthy donors. Use of 60 Vbeta and 13 Jbeta primers characterized the PCR. Some clones are missing from TCRdb's copy, which holds only in-frame ones; the method was immunoSEQ multiplex PCR. The repertoire holds 100,000 to 150,000 clones, with over 80% as singletons. The sample was PBMCs. All receptors derive from a man aged 25 to 40 in good health and CMV-seronegative.

The CDR3 DNA reads TGTGCCAGCAGGGGGAGACAGGGGGAAACCGGGGAGCTGTTTTTT. Encoded protein: CASRGRQGETGELFF. This chain joins TRBV2 and TRBJ2-2; the match to TRBD1 covers 9 bases. V was clipped by 6 bases and J by 5 bases; unmatched bases: 7. Per germline, CDR1 SNHLY and CDR2 FYNNEI. The CDR3 sequence is 15 residues long.

In its sample, this clone was seen a few times. The genes are TRBV5-8 and TRBJ1-5; 8 bases are shared with TRBD1. The CDR3 is 14 residues long. The V gene end was trimmed by 4 bases and the J gene end by 7 bases; junction bases not matched to a gene: 7. Germline CDR1 and CDR2: SGHTS and YDEGEE. CDR3 in amino acids: CASSTYRGGQPQHF. The DNA for the CDR3 is TGTGCCAGCAGCACTTACAGGGGGGGACAGCCCCAGCATTTT.

This clone showed up just a few times. This sequence joins TRBV4-2 and TRBJ2-1, with D perhaps TRBD2 (5 bases). Trimming left V 0 bases short and J 10 bases short, with 13 bases between. Germline V gives CDR1 LGHNA, CDR2 YNFKEQ. The CDR3 spans 14 residues. Written as DNA, the CDR3 is TGTGCCAGCAGCCAAGACGAGGGAGTAGGAGAGCAGTTCTTC. Translated: CASSQDEGVGEQFF.

This clone was seen once. The DNA for the CDR3 is TGTGCCACCAGCAGAGCCCCAGGAAGCGGGGGCTCGTACAATGAGCAGTTCTTC. It encodes CATSRAPGSGGSYNEQFF. The V call is TRBV15, the J call TRBJ2-1; 8 bases are shared with TRBD2. V gave up 1 base and J gave up 4 bases; unmatched junction bases: 12. CDR3 size: 18 residues. Germline V gene sequence: CDR1 LNHNV, CDR2 YYDKDF (reference sequence).

This sequence joins TRBV18 and TRBJ1-4; TRBD1 matches 9 bases. CDR1 is KGHSH, CDR2 LQKENI, per germline. Unmatched junction bases numbered 4, after V lost 5 bases and J lost 6 bases. The CDR3 is made up of 14 amino acids. The CDR3 is CASSTGTGYEKLFF. DNA of the CDR3: TGTGCCAGCTCAACCGGGACAGGGTATGAAAAACTGTTTTTT.